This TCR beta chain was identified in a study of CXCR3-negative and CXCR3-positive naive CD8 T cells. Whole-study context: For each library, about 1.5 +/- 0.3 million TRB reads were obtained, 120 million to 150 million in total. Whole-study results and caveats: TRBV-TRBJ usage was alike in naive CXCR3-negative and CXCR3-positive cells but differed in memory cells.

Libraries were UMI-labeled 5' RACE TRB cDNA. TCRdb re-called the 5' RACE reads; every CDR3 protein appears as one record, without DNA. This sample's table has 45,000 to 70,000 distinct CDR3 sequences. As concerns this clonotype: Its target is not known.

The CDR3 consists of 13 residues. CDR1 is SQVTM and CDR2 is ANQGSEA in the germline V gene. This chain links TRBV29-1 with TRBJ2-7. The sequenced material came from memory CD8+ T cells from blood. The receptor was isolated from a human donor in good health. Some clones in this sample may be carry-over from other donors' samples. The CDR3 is CSVETTAFGEQYF.